The 3 T cell receptor beta chains listed next were all sequenced from one sample in a study of T cell changes during pregnancy in multiple sclerosis. Sequenced by immunoSEQ multiplex PCR; TCRdb stores in-frame clones only, minus some. This table holds some 74,000 clones, approximately 92% found once. Sequences were derived from peripheral blood, sampled before pregnancy. Receptor source: a female donor with multiple sclerosis, enrolled in a pregnancy study.

The chain links TRBV6-1 to TRBJ2-3; 11 nucleotides agree with TRBD2. Germline loops: CDR1 MNHNS, CDR2 SASEGT. V was pared by 3 bases and J by 2 bases, with 4 bases of the junction left unmatched. The length of the CDR3 is 16 residues. The CDR3 protein is CASSDVAGGPTDTQYF. The CDR3 nucleotides read TGTGCCAGCAGTGATGTAGCGGGAGGGCCCACAGATACGCAGTATTTT.

V gene TRBV19 combines with J gene TRBJ2-3; 11 bases are shared with TRBD1. This CDR3 is 15 amino acids long. Germline V gives CDR1 LNHDA, CDR2 SQIVND (reference sequence). V lost 5 bases and J lost 5; bases outside the gene matches: 6. Written as DNA, the CDR3 is TGTGCCAGTAGTCCCGGGACAGGGGGGATAGATACGCAGTATTTT. Protein sequence: CASSPGTGGIDTQYF.

The chain recombines TRBV9 with TRBJ2-5, with D unresolved. V was cut by 0 bases and J by 0 bases, with 15 bases left in between. In germline, CDR1 is SGDLS, CDR2 YYNGEE. This CDR3 contains 17 residues. CDR3 sequence reads: CASSVASVLSYQETQYF. In DNA, the CDR3 is TGTGCCAGCAGCGTAGCAAGCGTGCTATCGTACCAAGAGACCCAGTACTTC. Together with reference TRBV9 and TRBJ2-5, the CDR3 gives the full variable domain: DSGVTQTPKHLITATGQRVTLRCSPRSGDLSVYWYQQSLDQGLQFLIQYYNGEERAKGNILERFSAQQFPDLHSELNLSSLELGDSALYFCASSVASVLSYQETQYFGPGTRLLVL.